The rows below give T cell receptor beta chains drawn from one sample of a study of Graves' ophthalmopathy and Graves' hyperthyroidism. Via MiXCR, TCRdb re-called the multiplex PCR reads, giving one row per CDR3 protein. This table has more than 1,000,000 distinct CDR3 sequences, roughly two fifths appearing once. The sample consisted of peripheral blood or thyroid tissue (not recorded which). The receptors derive from an adult man with Graves' hyperthyroidism. The CDR3 runs from the conserved cysteine through the conserved F or W. A D gene is named only where the DNA matches it firmly. A row's size may be missing; if present it is once, few, many or a size class.

clone_size,j_call,d_call,v_call,cdr3_nt,cdr3_aa
many,TRBJ2-7,NA,TRBV7-2,TGTGCCAGCAGCCGTACAGGATTACCCTACGAGCAGTACTTC,CASSRTGLPYEQYF
many,TRBJ2-5,NA,TRBV5-6,TGTGCCAGCAGCTTCGACAGGAAGTACCAAGAGACCCAGTACTTC,CASSFDRKYQETQYF
NA,TRBJ1-2,NA,TRBV9,TGTGCCAGCAGCGTACAACTCAGGGGCTATGGCTACACCTTC,CASSVQLRGYGYTF
many,TRBJ1-1,NA,TRBV9,TGTGCCAGCAGCGTAGATGTGGGGGATGAAGCTTTCTTT,CASSVDVGDEAFF
NA,TRBJ1-1,NA,TRBV3-1,TGTGCCAGCAGCCAAGATCCGGGGTCTCCTGAAGCTTTCTTT,CASSQDPGSPEAFF
NA,TRBJ1-4,NA,TRBV27,TGTGCCAGCAGGACGAGGGGAAATGAAAAACTGTTTTTT,CASRTRGNEKLFF
NA,TRBJ2-7,NA,TRBV7-9,TGTGCCAGCAGCCCTGACATAAGACTTTACGAGCAGTACTTC,CASSPDIRLYEQYF
many,TRBJ1-2,TRBD1,TRBV7-6,TGTGCCAGCAGTAACCGGGACAGGGCTGGCTACACCTTC,CASSNRDRAGYTF
many,TRBJ1-2,NA,TRBV4-3,TGCGCCAGCAGCCAAGGGCAGACAGGTCGATCCGGCTACACCTTC,CASSQGQTGRSGYTF
many,TRBJ1-5,TRBD1,TRBV24-1,TGTGCCACCAGTGATAGGACAGGGGCCCAGCATTTT,CATSDRTGAQHF
NA,TRBJ1-2,NA,TRBV29-1,TGCAGCGACAGGGATCGGCGCGGCTACACCTTC,CSDRDRRGYTF
NA,TRBJ2-5,TRBD2,TRBV6-1,TGTGCCAGCAGTCCGGGACTAGTAGAGGGAGAGACCCAGTACTTC,CASSPGLVEGETQYF
NA,TRBJ2-5,NA,TRBV12-5,TGTGCTAGAGGTAGGATGAGAGGTGACCAGTACTTC,CARGRMRGDQYF
many,TRBJ1-1,NA,TRBV9,TGTGCCAGCAGCGTATTTTCATCGGAGAACACTGAAGCTTTCTTT,CASSVFSSENTEAFF
few,TRBJ2-7,TRBD2,TRBV19,TGTGCCAGTAGGAGCGGGATCTACGAGCAGTACTTC,CASRSGIYEQYF
many,TRBJ1-3,NA,TRBV7-8,TGTGCCAGCAGCTTAGGAATGGGTGCTGGAAACACCATATATTTT,CASSLGMGAGNTIYF
many,TRBJ2-6,NA,TRBV29-1,TGCAGCGTTCTGACTGGGCGAGGGCGCACTGGGGCCAACGTCCTGACTTTC,CSVLTGRGRTGANVLTF
NA,TRBJ1-6,TRBD1,TRBV5-5,TGTGCCAGCAGCAGGCAACAGGGGAATAATTCACCCCTCCACTTT,CASSRQQGNNSPLHF
few,TRBJ2-5,NA,TRBV19,TGTGCCAGTAGTATAGGGGACCGCGTTGGGACCCAGTACTTC,CASSIGDRVGTQYF
NA,TRBJ2-5,NA,TRBV29-1,TGCAGTTACTCGGGGGGCCTTCGAGAGACCCAGTACTTC,CSYSGGLRETQYF
many,TRBJ2-2,NA,TRBV2,TGTGCCAGCAGTGAGACCAAAGCGGGTAGGGCCGGGGAGCTGTTTTTT,CASSETKAGRAGELFF
once,TRBJ2-2,TRBD1,TRBV12-3/TRBV12-4,TGTGTCAGCAGTCCCCAACCCGGGACAGGGATGATTCTACGGGAGCTGTTTTTT,CVSSPQPGTGMILRELFF
many,TRBJ2-7,TRBD2,TRBV11-2,TGTGCCAGCAGCTTGGCTAGCGGGAGTGCCTACGAGCAGTACTTC,CASSLASGSAYEQYF
many,TRBJ2-7,NA,TRBV7-2,TGTGCCAGCAGCTTAGGCGGGGGCTACTCCTACGAGCAGTACTTC,CASSLGGGYSYEQYF
NA,TRBJ1-6,TRBD1,TRBV12-3/TRBV12-4,TGTGCCAGCAGTTGGGAGGGGACAGAGACACTCCACTTT,CASSWEGTETLHF
many,TRBJ2-7,NA,TRBV2,TGTGCCAGCATTCGGTTTCAGGGGAACTACGAGCAGTACTTC,CASIRFQGNYEQYF
NA,TRBJ2-7,TRBD2,TRBV12-3/TRBV12-4,TGTGCCAGCAGACCTACCGGGACAGGGGGACTAGCGGGAGAGACCTACGAGCAGTACTTC,CASRPTGTGGLAGETYEQYF